The 14 T cell receptor beta chains listed next were all sequenced from one sample in a study of blood T cell repertoires in COVID-19. Assay: immunoSEQ multiplex PCR; the TCRdb copy retains only in-frame clones and omits some. The sample yields over 300,000 clones, 80% to 90% seen once. The sequenced sample consisted of peripheral blood. The receptor source for this set is a woman between 50 and 59 years old with acute or convalescent COVID-19.

This chain links TRBV10-3 with TRBJ2-1, with D uncertain. The V gene's germline CDR1 is ENHRY and CDR2 SYGVKD. The CDR3 sequence is 12 residues long. Trimming removed 4 bases from V and 7 bases from J, with 8 bases in between. The DNA for the CDR3 is TGTGCCATCAGTGCCCCGGAGAATGAGCAGTTCTTC. Residues: CAISAPENEQFF.

J is TRBJ1-5 and V is TRBV6-5, with D unclear. V was cut by 2 bases and J by 5 bases, with 7 bases left in between. The CDR3 runs to 13 residues. Germline CDR1 is MNHEY and CDR2 is SVGAGI. The CDR3 DNA follows: TGTGCCAGCAGTTACGGCCCTGATCAGCCCCAGCATTTT. Translated: CASSYGPDQPQHF.

The chain joins TRBV19 to TRBJ2-1; possibly TRBD2 for D (5 bases). The CDR3 runs to 14 residues. Germline V gene sequence: CDR1 LNHDA, CDR2 SQIVND (reference sequence). V was cut by 0 bases and J by 3 bases, with 6 bases left in between. This chain's CDR3 is CASSIDRDYNEQFF. CDR3 nucleotide sequence: TGTGCCAGTAGTATAGATCGGGACTACAATGAGCAGTTCTTC.

The J gene is TRBJ2-3, the V gene TRBV9; 9 nucleotides agree with TRBD2. V lost 4 bases, J lost 0 bases, and 9 bases stayed unmatched. Germline V gene data show CDR1 as SGDLS and CDR2 as YYNGEE. The CDR3 spans 17 residues. CDR3 residues: CASSLGTSIQSTDTQYF. For the CDR3, the DNA is TGTGCCAGCAGCCTAGGGACTAGCATACAGAGCACAGATACGCAGTATTTT.

The chain carries TRBV12-3 or TRBV12-4 and TRBJ1-2; D is unresolved. Trimming removed 2 bases from V and 4 bases from J, with 5 bases in between. The CDR3 length is 12 residues. This chain's CDR3 is CASSLNSYGYTF. In DNA, the CDR3 is TGTGCCAGCAGTTTAAACAGCTATGGCTACACCTTC.

The V and J genes are TRBV5-1 and TRBJ2-2; 7 nucleotides line up with TRBD1. This CDR3 is 14 amino acids long. Per germline, CDR1 SGHRS and CDR2 YFSETQ. J lost 5 bases, V lost 4 bases, and 5 bases had no gene match. Written as DNA, the CDR3 is TGCGCCAGCAGCCTGACAGGGATGACCGGGGAGCTGTTTTTT. Protein: CASSLTGMTGELFF.

Only one count was recorded for this clone. The CDR3 protein is CASSLAREAGNTIYF. The CDR3 DNA reads TGTGCCAGCAGCTTAGCCAGGGAGGCTGGAAACACCATATATTTT. The genes are TRBV7-2 and TRBJ1-3; D perhaps matches TRBD1 (5 bases). The CDR3 length is 15 residues. Per the germline V gene, CDR1 is SGHTA and CDR2 is FQGNSA. The V end was cut by 0 bases, the J end by 2 bases, with 8 bases between. Full variable domain (missing parts from reference TRBV7-2 and TRBJ1-3): GAGVSQSPSNKVTEKGKDVELRCDPISGHTALYWYRQSLGQGLEFLIYFQGNSAPDKSGLPSDRFSAERTGGSVSTLTIQRTQQEDSAVYLCASSLAREAGNTIYFGEGSWLTVV.

The chain uses TRBV30 and TRBJ1-2; weak D call: TRBD1 (5 bases). CDR3 size: 16 residues. Trimming stripped 0 bases from V and 4 bases from J, with 18 bases between. Germline V CDR1 and CDR2: GTSNPN, SVGIG (reference sequence). CDR3 in amino acids: CAWSVSPIKGLYGYTF. The CDR3 bases are TGTGCCTGGAGTGTAAGCCCGATTAAGGGACTCTATGGCTACACCTTC. Combining the CDR3 with reference TRBV30 and TRBJ1-2 gives the whole variable domain SQTIHQWPATLVQPVGSPLSLECTVEGTSNPNLYWYRQAAGRGLQLLFYSVGIGQISSEVPQNLSASRPQDRQFILSSKKLLLSDSGFYLCAWSVSPIKGLYGYTFGSGTRLTVV.

The gene calls are TRBV5-4 and TRBJ2-1; 7 bases are a match to TRBD2. V gave up 4 bases and J gave up 0 bases; unmatched junction bases: 7. Per the germline V gene, CDR1 is SGHNT and CDR2 is YYREEE (reference sequence). This CDR3 spans 16 amino acids. DNA for the CDR3: TGTGCCAGCAGCCTACCAGCGGGACTCTCCTACAATGAGCAGTTCTTC. Amino acid sequence: CASSLPAGLSYNEQFF. Drawing the rest from reference TRBV5-4 and TRBJ2-1, the complete variable domain is ETGVTQSPTHLIKTRGQQVTLRCSSQSGHNTVSWYQQALGQGPQFIFQYYREEENGRGNFPPRFSGLQFPNYSSELNVNALELDDSALYLCASSLPAGLSYNEQFFGPGTRLTVL.

J is TRBJ2-6 and V is TRBV25-1; TRBD1 matches 7 bases. The CDR3 consists of 16 residues. V lost 7 bases, J lost 4 bases, and 10 bases stayed unmatched. Germline V gene sequence: CDR1 MGHDK, CDR2 SYGVNS. CDR3 in DNA: TGTGCCAGCACCGACGGAAGGGGGCCCGGGGCCAACGTCCTGACTTTC. Protein product: CASTDGRGPGANVLTF.

The chain recombines TRBV7-2 with TRBJ1-2; TRBD1 aligns across 9 bases. This CDR3 is built from 14 residues. V lost 5 bases, J lost 8 bases, and 9 bases stayed unmatched. Germline CDR1 and CDR2: SGHTA and FQGNSA. CDR3 bases: TGTGCCAGCAGCCCCCTCCGGACAGGGGCCGGCTACACCTTC. Amino acids: CASSPLRTGAGYTF.

This clone appeared a few times. V is TRBV7-3 and J is TRBJ2-1, with D possibly TRBD2 on 9 matching bases. CDR1 and CDR2 from the germline V gene are SGHTA and FQGTGA. The CDR3 consists of 15 residues. With 5 bases removed from V and 9 bases from J, the gap between germline ends came to 20 bases. The CDR3 is CASSEQGGGGGEQFF. CDR3 in DNA: TGTGCCAGCAGCGAACAGGGGGGCGGGGGGGGTGAGCAGTTCTTC.

This clone was seen only once. The chain is built from TRBV12-5 and TRBJ2-5, with 7 bases lining up with TRBD1. With V trimmed by 2 bases and J by 2 bases, 11 bases remained unmatched. Germline lookup yields CDR1 LGHNT and CDR2 FRNRAP. This CDR3 has 17 amino acids. The CDR3: CASGLSPLTGYQETQYF. The CDR3 coding sequence is TGTGCTAGTGGTTTGAGCCCCCTGACAGGGTATCAAGAGACCCAGTACTTC.

CDR3 in amino acids: CASSLSGGRNQPQHF. CDR3 DNA sequence: TGTGCCAGCAGTTTATCAGGGGGCCGCAATCAGCCCCAGCATTTT. The chain has TRBV27 and TRBJ1-5; 7 bases line up with TRBD1. The V gene end was trimmed by 0 bases and the J gene end by 2 bases; junction bases not matched to a gene: 1. Looked up from germline, CDR1 is MNHEY and CDR2 is SMNVEV (reference sequence). The CDR3 has 15 residues.